The 6 T cell receptor beta chains below were found in one sample sequenced in a study of shared clonotypes between healthy human individuals. TCRdb's table, derived via immunoSEQ multiplex PCR, lists solely in-frame clones and lacks some. The sample contains some 700,000 clones, about 92% of which appear only once. The sample was memory CD8+ T cells from PBMCs. Noted subset: CD45RO+ cells pooled with CCR7-negative TemRA cells. Source of these receptors: a man aged 18 to 30 in good health. Some clones in this sample may be carry-over from other donors' samples.

The V call is TRBV9, the J call TRBJ2-1; no reliable D call. Trimming took 0 bases from V and 7 from J, leaving 14 bases between them. The CDR3 runs 15 residues. Per germline, CDR1 SGDLS and CDR2 YYNGEE. The CDR3 spells CASSVEDTSLNEQFF. The DNA of the CDR3 is TGTGCCAGCAGCGTAGAGGATACGAGTTTAAATGAGCAGTTCTTC.

The CDR3 reads CASSLSVGAQETQYF. The CDR3 coding sequence is TGTGCCAGCAGCTTAAGTGTGGGGGCCCAAGAGACCCAGTACTTC. The chain employs TRBV7-8 and TRBJ2-5, with TRBD1 as a possible D gene (6 bases). The V gene's germline CDR1 is SGHVS and CDR2 FQNEAQ. The CDR3 consists of 15 residues. V lost 2 bases and J 1 base, leaving 11 bases between the germline ends. Filled out from reference TRBV7-8 and TRBJ2-5, the complete variable domain reads GAGVSQSPRYKVAKRGQDVALRCDPISGHVSLFWYQQALGQGPEFLTYFQNEAQLDKSGLPSDRFFAERPEGSVSTLKIQRTQQEDSAVYLCASSLSVGAQETQYFGPGTRLLVL.

This chain connects TRBV1 to TRBJ2-1; TRBD2, the table's D call, was not compared with the DNA. TRBV1 is assigned pseudogene status. The CDR3 is 15 residues long. Here the CDR3 DNA reads TGCACCAGCAGCCGAGGCATTCCTACCTACAATGAGCAGTTCTTC. Translating it yields CTSSRGIPTYNEQFF.

The chain links TRBV27 to TRBJ2-5, with 7 positions matching TRBD2. CDR1 is MNHEY and CDR2 is SMNVEV in the germline V gene (reference sequence). The ends lost 6 bases at V and 2 bases at J; junction bases unmatched: 12. The CDR3 is made up of 16 amino acids. CDR3 in DNA: TGTGCCAGCAGCACCTTTGGGGCTAGCGGACAAGAGACCCAGTACTTC. Translating it yields CASSTFGASGQETQYF.

The V gene is TRBV19, the J gene TRBJ2-7; TRBD2 is a possible D gene (6 bases). The CDR3 is 17 amino acids. Germline V gene sequence: CDR1 LNHDA, CDR2 SQIVND (reference sequence). The V and J ends lost 0 bases and 0 bases respectively, with 15 bases between them. The CDR3 sequence: CASSIDDGRQGSYEQYF. For the CDR3, the DNA is TGTGCCAGTAGTATAGATGATGGGAGGCAGGGCTCCTACGAGCAGTACTTC. The whole variable domain, remainder taken from reference TRBV19 and TRBJ2-7, is DGGITQSPKYLFRKEGQNVTLSCEQNLNHDAMYWYRQDPGQGLRLIYYSQIVNDFQKGDIAEGYSVSREKKESFPLTVTSAQKNPTAFYLCASSIDDGRQGSYEQYFGPGTRLTVT.

The V and J genes are TRBV21-1 and TRBJ2-7. TRBV21-1 has pseudogene status. The CDR3 is 17 amino acids. CDR3 sequence (DNA): TGTGCCAGCAGCAAAGAGGTCGAACGGCTTCACTCCTACGAGCAGTACTTC. Protein: CASSKEVERLHSYEQYF.